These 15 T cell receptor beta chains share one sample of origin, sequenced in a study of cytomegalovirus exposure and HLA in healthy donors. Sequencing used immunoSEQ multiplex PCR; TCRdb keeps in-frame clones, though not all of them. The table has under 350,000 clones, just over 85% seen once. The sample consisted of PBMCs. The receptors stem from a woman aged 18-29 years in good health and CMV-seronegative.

CDR3 DNA: TGTGCCAGCAGTGACAAGAAGGGGGCTAGGAATGAGCAGTTCTTC. This encodes CASSDKKGARNEQFF. V and J are TRBV6-4 and TRBJ2-1; 7 bases line up with TRBD1. V lost 2 bases, J lost 7 bases, and 8 bases stayed unmatched. The germline V gene encodes CDR1 MRHNA and CDR2 SNTAGT. The CDR3 covers 15 residues.

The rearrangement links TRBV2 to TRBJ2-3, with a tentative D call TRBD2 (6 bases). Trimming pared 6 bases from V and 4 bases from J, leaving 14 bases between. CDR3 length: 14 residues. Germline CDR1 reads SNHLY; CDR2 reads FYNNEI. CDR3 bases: TGTGCCAGCAGGTCGGGCGGGAACCCAGATACGCAGTATTTT. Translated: CASRSGGNPDTQYF.

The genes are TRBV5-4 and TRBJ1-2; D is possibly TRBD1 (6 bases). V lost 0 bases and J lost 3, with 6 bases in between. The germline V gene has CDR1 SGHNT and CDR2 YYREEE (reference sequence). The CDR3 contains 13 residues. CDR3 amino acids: CASSLDRDYGYTF. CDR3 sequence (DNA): TGTGCCAGCAGCTTGGACAGGGACTATGGCTACACCTTC.

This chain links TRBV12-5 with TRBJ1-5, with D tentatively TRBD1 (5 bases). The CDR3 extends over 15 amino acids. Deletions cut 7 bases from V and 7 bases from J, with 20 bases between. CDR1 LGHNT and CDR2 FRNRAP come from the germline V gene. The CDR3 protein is CASVFGGGPGQPQHF. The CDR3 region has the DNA TGTGCTAGTGTATTTGGCGGGGGTCCGGGCCAGCCCCAGCATTTT.

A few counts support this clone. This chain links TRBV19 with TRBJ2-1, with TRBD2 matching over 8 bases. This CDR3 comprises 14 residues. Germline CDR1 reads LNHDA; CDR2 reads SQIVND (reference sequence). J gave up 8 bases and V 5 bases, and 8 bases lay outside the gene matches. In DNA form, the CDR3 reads TGTGCCAGTAGTGCCGGGACTAGTAGTCATGAGCAGTTCTTC. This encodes CASSAGTSSHEQFF.

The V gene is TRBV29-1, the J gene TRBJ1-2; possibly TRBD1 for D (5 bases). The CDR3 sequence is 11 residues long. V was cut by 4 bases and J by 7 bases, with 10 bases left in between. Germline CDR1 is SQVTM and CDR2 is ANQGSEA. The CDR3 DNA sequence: TGCAGCGTTGGGGACTTACGTGGCTACACCTTC. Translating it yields CSVGDLRGYTF.

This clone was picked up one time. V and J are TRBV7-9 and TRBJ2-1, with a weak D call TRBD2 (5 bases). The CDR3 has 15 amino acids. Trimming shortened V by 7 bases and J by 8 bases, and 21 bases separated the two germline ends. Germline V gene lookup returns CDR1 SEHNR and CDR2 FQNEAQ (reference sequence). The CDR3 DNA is TGTGCCAGCATAAGCGCCGGGATCCCTGTTGATGAGCAGTTCTTC. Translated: CASISAGIPVDEQFF. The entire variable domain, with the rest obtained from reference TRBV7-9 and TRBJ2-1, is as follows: DTGVSQNPRHKITKRGQNVTFRCDPISEHNRLYWYRQTLGQGPEFLTYFQNEAQLEKSRLLSDRFSAERPKGSFSTLEIQRTEQGDSAMYLCASISAGIPVDEQFFGPGTRLTVL.

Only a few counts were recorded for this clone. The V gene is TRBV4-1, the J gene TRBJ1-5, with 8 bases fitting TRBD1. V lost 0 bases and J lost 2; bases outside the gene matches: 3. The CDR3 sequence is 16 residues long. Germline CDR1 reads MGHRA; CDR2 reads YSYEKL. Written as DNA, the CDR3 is TGCGCCAGCAGCCAAGAGGGGGACAGGCGCAATCAGCCCCAGCATTTT. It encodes CASSQEGDRRNQPQHF.

The CDR3 region has the DNA TGCGCCAGCAGCCAAGGGGCCGGGACAGGGGGCAACGAGCAGTACTTC. Protein: CASSQGAGTGGNEQYF. The chain combines TRBV4-3 with TRBJ2-7; 12 bases are shared with TRBD1. From germline, CDR1 is LGHNA and CDR2 YSLEER. The CDR3 contains 16 residues. Trimming removed 1 base from V and 5 bases from J; junction bases left unmatched: 6.

The CDR3 nucleotides read TGCGCCAGCAGCTTGGCACAGGGTCCAGGAAACACCATATATTTT. It specifies CASSLAQGPGNTIYF. The V call is TRBV5-1, the J call TRBJ1-3; D may be TRBD1 (6 bases). The germline V gene encodes CDR1 SGHRS and CDR2 YFSETQ. The CDR3 length is 15 residues. Trimming stripped 0 bases from V and 4 bases from J, with 11 bases between.

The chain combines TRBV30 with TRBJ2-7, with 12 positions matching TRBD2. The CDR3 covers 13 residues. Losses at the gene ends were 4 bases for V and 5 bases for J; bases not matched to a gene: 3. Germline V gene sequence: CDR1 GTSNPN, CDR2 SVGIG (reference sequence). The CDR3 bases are TGTGCCTGGACGACTAGCGGGAGTCACGAGCAGTACTTC. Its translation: CAWTTSGSHEQYF.

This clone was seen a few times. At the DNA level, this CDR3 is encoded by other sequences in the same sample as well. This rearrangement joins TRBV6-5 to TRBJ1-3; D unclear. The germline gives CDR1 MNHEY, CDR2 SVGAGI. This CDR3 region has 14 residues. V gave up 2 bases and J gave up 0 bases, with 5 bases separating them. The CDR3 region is CASSYGRSGNTIYF. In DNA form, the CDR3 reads TGTGCCAGCAGTTACGGCCGCTCTGGAAACACCATATATTTT.

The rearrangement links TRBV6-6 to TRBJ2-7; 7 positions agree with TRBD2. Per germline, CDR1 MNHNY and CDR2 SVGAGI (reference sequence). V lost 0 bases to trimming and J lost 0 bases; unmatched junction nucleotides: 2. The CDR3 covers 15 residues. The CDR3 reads CASSYSRGVSYEQYF. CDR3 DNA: TGTGCCAGCAGTTACTCTCGGGGGGTCTCCTACGAGCAGTACTTC.

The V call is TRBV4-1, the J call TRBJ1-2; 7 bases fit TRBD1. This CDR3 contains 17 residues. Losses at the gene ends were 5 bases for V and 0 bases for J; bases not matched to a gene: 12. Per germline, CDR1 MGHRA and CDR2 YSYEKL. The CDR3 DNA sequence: TGCGCCAGCAGCTTCCAGTGGACAGGAAAATCTAACTATGGCTACACCTTC. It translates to CASSFQWTGKSNYGYTF.

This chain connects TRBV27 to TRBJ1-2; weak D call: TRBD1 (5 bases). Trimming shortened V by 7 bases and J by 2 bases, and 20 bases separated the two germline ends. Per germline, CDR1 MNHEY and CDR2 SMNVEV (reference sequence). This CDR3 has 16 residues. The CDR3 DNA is TGTGCCAGCACTCCCTGGGACTCCCCAGCGAACTATGGCTACACCTTC. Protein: CASTPWDSPANYGYTF.